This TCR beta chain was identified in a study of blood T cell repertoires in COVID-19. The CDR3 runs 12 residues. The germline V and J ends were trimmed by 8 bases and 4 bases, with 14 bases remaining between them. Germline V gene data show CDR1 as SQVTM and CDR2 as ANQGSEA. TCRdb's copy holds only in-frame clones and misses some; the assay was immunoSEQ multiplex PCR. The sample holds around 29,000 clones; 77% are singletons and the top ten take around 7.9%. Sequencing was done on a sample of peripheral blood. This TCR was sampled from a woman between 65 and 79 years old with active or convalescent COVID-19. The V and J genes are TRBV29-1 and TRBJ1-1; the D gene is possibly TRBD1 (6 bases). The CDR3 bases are TGCAGCTATGCTATAGGGGGCACTGAAGCTTTCTTT. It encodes CSYAIGGTEAFF.